The rows below give T cell receptor beta chains drawn from one sample of a study of shared clonotypes between healthy human individuals. TCRdb's table, derived via immunoSEQ multiplex PCR, lists solely in-frame clones and lacks some. This sample has about 2.3 million clones, with around 92% found just once. The source material was naive CD4+ T cells from PBMCs. Receptor source: a man between 18 and 35 years old in good health. Some clones in this sample may be carry-over from other donors' samples. Each CDR3 is given with its conserved first and last residue. The D gene is left open where the match is weak. Only some rows state a clone size, as once, few, many or a class for expanded clones.

TRBJ1-2,TRBV7-9,NA,NA,CASSLEIWSGYTF,TGTGCCAGCAGCTTAGAAATTTGGAGTGGCTACACCTTC
TRBJ1-1,TRBV19,NA,NA,CASSWGQNTEAFF,TGTGCCAGTAGTTGGGGGCAGAACACTGAAGCTTTCTTT
TRBJ2-6,TRBV19,NA,NA,CASSIMFYSGANVLTF,TGTGCCAGTAGTATTATGTTTTACTCTGGGGCCAACGTCCTGACTTTC
TRBJ2-1,TRBV27,NA,NA,CASSTPSGFSRSYNEQFF,TGTGCCAGCAGTACCCCGAGCGGATTTTCACGCTCCTACAATGAGCAGTTCTTC
TRBJ2-5,TRBV9,few,NA,CASSVGTQETQYF,TGTGCCAGCAGCGTAGGGACCCAAGAGACCCAGTACTTC
TRBJ2-7,TRBV5-4,NA,TRBD2,CASQLAGGPYEQYF,TGTGCCAGCCAATTAGCGGGAGGGCCGTACGAGCAGTACTTC
TRBJ1-2,TRBV2,once,TRBD1,CASSDTPDRGNYGYTF,TGTGCCAGCAGTGACACCCCGGACAGGGGTAACTATGGCTACACCTTC
TRBJ1-4,TRBV19,NA,TRBD1,CASSIRQGAGEKLFF,TGTGCCAGTAGTATCCGACAGGGGGCCGGTGAAAAACTGTTTTTT
TRBJ2-5,TRBV14,NA,NA,CASSIGLTAEGETQYF,TGTGCCAGCAGCATCGGGTTGACAGCCGAGGGAGAGACCCAGTACTTC
TRBJ2-1,TRBV7-9,NA,NA,CASSLFSRAFEQFF,TGTGCCAGCAGCTTATTTTCCAGGGCCTTCGAGCAGTTCTTC
TRBJ2-7,TRBV20-1,NA,NA,CSARVLLEQYF,TGCAGTGCTAGAGTTCTCCTCGAGCAGTACTTC
TRBJ2-3,TRBV29-1,NA,NA,CSVDPGADTQYF,TGCAGCGTTGACCCGGGGGCAGATACGCAGTATTTT
TRBJ2-7,TRBV6-5,once,TRBD2,CASSRPTSGTNEQYF,TGTGCCAGCAGCCGCCCAACTAGCGGGACTAACGAGCAGTACTTC
TRBJ1-5,TRBV2,NA,NA,CASSSDQGGVQPQHF,TGTGCCAGCAGTTCCGACCAGGGAGGAGTTCAGCCCCAGCATTTT
TRBJ2-1,TRBV9,NA,TRBD2,CASSVAGTISYNEQFF,TGTGCCAGCAGCGTAGCTGGGACTATATCCTACAATGAGCAGTTCTTC
TRBJ2-7,TRBV6-5,NA,NA,CASSYTRQAYEQYF,TGTGCCAGCAGTTACACTAGACAGGCCTACGAGCAGTACTTC
TRBJ2-7,TRBV11-2,NA,NA,CASSLFRGFSGKITYEQYF,TGTGCCAGCAGCTTATTCCGGGGGTTTTCGGGCAAGATTACCTACGAGCAGTACTTC
TRBJ2-2,TRBV5-6,NA,TRBD1,CASSSTGGNTGELFF,TGTGCCAGCAGCTCGACAGGGGGTAACACCGGGGAGCTGTTTTTT
TRBJ1-5,TRBV11-3,NA,TRBD1,CASSFRDREFGSNQPQHF,TGTGCCAGCAGCTTTAGGGACAGGGAGTTTGGTAGCAATCAGCCCCAGCATTTT
TRBJ2-1,TRBV18,NA,TRBD2,CASSALAGNYNEQFF,TGTGCCAGCTCAGCACTAGCGGGTAACTACAATGAGCAGTTCTTC
TRBJ2-2,TRBV6-6,NA,NA,CASSYVGVGSGELFF,TGTGCCAGCAGTTACGTAGGGGTAGGATCCGGGGAGCTGTTTTTT
TRBJ1-5,TRBV27,NA,NA,CASSDGYQPQHF,TGTGCCAGCTCGGACGGGTATCAGCCCCAGCATTTT
TRBJ2-5,TRBV28,NA,NA,CASSPPGVVGVQETQYF,TGTGCCAGCAGTCCCCCTGGGGTGGTCGGCGTCCAAGAGACCCAGTACTTC
TRBJ2-3,TRBV10-3,NA,TRBD1,CAISEGSDRGDTQYF,TGTGCCATCAGTGAGGGCAGCGACAGGGGAGATACGCAGTATTTT
TRBJ2-7,TRBV6-4,NA,NA,CAWTMGGPYEQYF,TGTGCCTGGACGATGGGTGGGCCCTACGAGCAGTACTTC
TRBJ1-2,TRBV28,NA,TRBD1,CASSPVDRQGYGYTF,TGTGCCAGCAGTCCGGTGGACAGGCAGGGCTATGGCTACACCTTC
TRBJ2-7,TRBV2,NA,TRBD1,CASSQHAGTGAGEQYF,TGTGCCAGCAGTCAACACGCCGGGACAGGAGCTGGCGAGCAGTACTTC
TRBJ2-1,TRBV2,NA,NA,CASTYGASDEGGQFF,TGTGCCAGCACCTACGGGGCTAGCGATGAGGGGGGGCAGTTCTTC
TRBJ1-1,TRBV6-1,NA,NA,CASSEKGLGTEAFF,TGTGCCAGCAGTGAAAAGGGGCTAGGGACTGAAGCTTTCTTT
TRBJ1-2,TRBV30,NA,NA,CAWSGLSPVYGYTF,TGTGCCTGGTCCGGACTTTCCCCGGTCTATGGCTACACCTTC
TRBJ2-5,TRBV5-1,NA,NA,CASSLAAGETQYF,TGCGCCAGCAGCTTGGCGGCGGGGGAGACCCAGTACTTC
TRBJ1-4,TRBV19,once,NA,CASSIFRQSNEKLFF,TGTGCCAGTAGTATTTTTCGCCAGTCCAATGAAAAACTGTTTTTT
TRBJ2-1,TRBV5-1,NA,NA,CASSLEGDSPYNEQFF,TGCGCCAGCAGCCTTGAAGGAGACTCACCGTACAATGAGCAGTTCTTC
TRBJ2-7,TRBV5-1,NA,TRBD1,CASTPVAGGSVTEQYF,TGCGCCAGCACCCCAGTGGCAGGGGGCTCAGTTACCGAGCAGTACTTC
TRBJ2-4,TRBV18,NA,NA,CASSSVRSGNIQYF,TGTGCCAGCTCATCGGTCCGCAGCGGAAACATTCAGTACTTC
TRBJ1-2,TRBV28,NA,TRBD1,CASREGAAGYTF,TGTGCCAGTCGGGAGGGGGCCGCGGGCTACACCTTC
TRBJ2-3,TRBV7-3,NA,TRBD2,CASSDTTGLAADTQYF,TGTGCCAGCAGCGATACTACGGGACTAGCGGCAGATACGCAGTATTTT
TRBJ2-7,TRBV28,NA,NA,CASSYGRKSSYEQYF,TGTGCCAGCAGTTATGGACGGAAAAGCTCCTACGAGCAGTACTTC
TRBJ2-5,TRBV9,NA,NA,CASSVGQNTGTRETQYF,TGTGCCAGCAGCGTAGGTCAAAACACGGGGACGCGAGAGACCCAGTACTTC
TRBJ2-5,TRBV11-2,NA,TRBD2,CASSLARGAGGETQYF,TGTGCCAGCAGCTTAGCCCGGGGGGCGGGAGGGGAGACCCAGTACTTC
TRBJ2-7,TRBV28,NA,TRBD2,CASSEAGGAYEQYF,TGTGCCAGCAGTGAAGCGGGAGGCGCCTACGAGCAGTACTTC
TRBJ1-4,TRBV18,NA,NA,CASSPGHGGEKLFF,TGTGCCAGCTCACCGGGACACGGCGGGGAAAAACTGTTTTTT
TRBJ2-3,TRBV25-1,NA,NA,CASSGTSAGTQYF,TGTGCCAGCAGTGGGACGTCTGCAGGTACGCAGTATTTT
TRBJ1-1,TRBV20-1,NA,NA,CRFTEAFF,TGTAGGTTCACTGAAGCTTTCTTT
TRBJ2-6,TRBV7-6,NA,NA,CASSPTRGRGLSGANVLTF,TGTGCCAGCAGCCCAACACGAGGACGGGGACTCTCTGGGGCCAACGTCCTGACTTTC
TRBJ2-7,TRBV20-1,NA,NA,CSAPQGGEQYF,TGCAGTGCCCCCCAGGGAGGCGAGCAGTACTTC
TRBJ2-7,TRBV28,NA,NA,CASSRVGEQYF,TGTGCCAGCAGTCGCGTGGGCGAGCAGTACTTC
TRBJ1-2,TRBV10-2,NA,NA,CASSEAGRYGYTF,TGCGCCAGCAGTGAGGCGGGACGATATGGCTACACCTTC
TRBJ1-2,TRBV6-5,NA,TRBD1,CASSYSTGGYYGYTF,TGTGCCAGCAGTTACTCGACAGGGGGGTACTATGGCTACACCTTC
TRBJ1-5,TRBV30,NA,NA,CAWSGTGGGQPQHF,TGTGCCTGGAGTGGCACGGGGGGGGGTCAGCCCCAGCATTTT